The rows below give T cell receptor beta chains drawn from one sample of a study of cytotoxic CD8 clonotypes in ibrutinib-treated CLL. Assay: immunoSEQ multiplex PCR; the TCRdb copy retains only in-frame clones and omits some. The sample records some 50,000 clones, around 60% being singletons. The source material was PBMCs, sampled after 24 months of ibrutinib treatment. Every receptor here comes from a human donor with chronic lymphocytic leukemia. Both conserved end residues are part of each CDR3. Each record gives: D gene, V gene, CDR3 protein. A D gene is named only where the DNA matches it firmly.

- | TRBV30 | CAWEARTDTQYF
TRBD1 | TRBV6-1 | CASRGTGGPNQPQHF
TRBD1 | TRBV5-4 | CASSPGQTSLYGYTF
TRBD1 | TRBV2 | CASRQGAREAFF
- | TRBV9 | CASSVGPSPSGNTIYF
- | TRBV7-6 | CASSLEVIPTGRQLGFDTQYF
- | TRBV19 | CASSARIGIQETQYF
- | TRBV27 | CASSPLSSGANVLTF
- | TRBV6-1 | CASSDLLPEQYF
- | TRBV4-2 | CASSPGYAREQYF
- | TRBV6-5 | CASSSRGPVNIQYF
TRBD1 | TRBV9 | CASSITGGRDNEQFF
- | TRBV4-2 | CASSQEHSLTQYYNEQFF
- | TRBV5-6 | CASRAGDTQYF
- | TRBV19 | CASSIVVSNTEAFF
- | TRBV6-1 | CASSEGQSYYGYTF
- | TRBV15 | CATSREYQSDTQYF
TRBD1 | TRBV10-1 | CASTGTGLGEQFF
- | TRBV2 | CASSGVRGTNTEAFF
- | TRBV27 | CASSPGRTLHF
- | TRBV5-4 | CASSFRDGANYGYTF
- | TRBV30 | CAWSPPWGDQPQHF
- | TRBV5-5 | CASSLAHRANYGYTF
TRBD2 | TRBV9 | CASSATPGLVDEQYF
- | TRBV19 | CASRQVALPFSYNEQFF
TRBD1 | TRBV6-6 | CASSHSGTGGNTEAFF
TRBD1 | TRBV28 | CASSLRMGDSQIAKNIQYF
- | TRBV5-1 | CASSLALNTGELFF
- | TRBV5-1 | CASSLALSGKDGATF
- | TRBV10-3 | CAISGEGGYTF
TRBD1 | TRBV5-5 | CASSFFGTVETQYF
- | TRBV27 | CVTGWNTEAFF
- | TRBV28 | CASSFPYDQPQHF
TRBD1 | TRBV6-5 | CASSLEGTGLNGYTF
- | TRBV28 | CASSGLFGPQHF
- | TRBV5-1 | CASSGVGGANSPLHF
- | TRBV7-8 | CAHQPVQETQYF
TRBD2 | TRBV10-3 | CAIRELTSGGPSTGELFF
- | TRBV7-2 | CASSLWVGHSGKNIQYF
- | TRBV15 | CATSRAGGGYGYTF
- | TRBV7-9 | CASRTTGADGELFF
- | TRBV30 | CAWSPSRSGSYNEQFF
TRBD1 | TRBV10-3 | CATGQGQETQYF
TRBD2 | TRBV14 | CASSQDFAGGKQFF
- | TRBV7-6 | CASSPRQVSSYNSPLHF
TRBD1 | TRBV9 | CASSVGHRGGGTEAFF